The subject of this entry is one T cell receptor (beta chain). The sample is drawn from a study of blood T cell repertoires in COVID-19. Study summary: COVID-19 samples collected from the United States, Italy and Spain covered acute and convalescent phases. Sample material is recorded as cDNA or gDNA derived from T cells, B-cell-depleted T cells, or PBMCs.

The CDR3 runs to 14 residues. The germline V gene has CDR1 MNHEY and CDR2 SVGAGI. Deletions cut 10 bases from V and 10 bases from J, with 20 bases between. Methods used by the authors: Estimation of nucleated cell counts relied on the amplification of reference gene primers. The table came from immunoSEQ multiplex PCR; TCRdb's copy has only in-frame clones and leaves some out. That table gives V, J and clone size, and the DNA gave D and trimming. This table has about 200,000 clones, 80% to 95% appearing once. The sequencing sample was made of peripheral blood. This rearrangement joins TRBV6-5 to TRBJ1-6; D is perhaps TRBD1 (5 bases). This TCR was sampled from a man over 45 with acute or convalescent COVID-19. CDR3 amino acids: CATSRTSIQSPLHF. In DNA form, the CDR3 reads TGTGCCACCTCTCGGACATCCATCCAATCACCCCTCCACTTT.